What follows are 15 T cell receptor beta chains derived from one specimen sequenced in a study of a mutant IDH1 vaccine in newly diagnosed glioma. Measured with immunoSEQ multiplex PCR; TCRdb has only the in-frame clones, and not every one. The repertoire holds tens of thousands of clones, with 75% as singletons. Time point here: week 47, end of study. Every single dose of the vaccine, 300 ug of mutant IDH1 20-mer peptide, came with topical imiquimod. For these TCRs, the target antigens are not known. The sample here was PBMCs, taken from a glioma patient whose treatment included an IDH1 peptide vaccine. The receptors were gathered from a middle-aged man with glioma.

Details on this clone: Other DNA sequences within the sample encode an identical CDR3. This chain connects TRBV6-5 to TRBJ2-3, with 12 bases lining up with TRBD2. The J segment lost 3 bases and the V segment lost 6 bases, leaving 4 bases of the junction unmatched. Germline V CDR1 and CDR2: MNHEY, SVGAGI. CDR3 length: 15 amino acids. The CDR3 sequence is CASRSGLAGTDTQYF. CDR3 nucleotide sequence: TGTGCCAGCAGATCCGGACTAGCGGGGACAGATACGCAGTATTTT.

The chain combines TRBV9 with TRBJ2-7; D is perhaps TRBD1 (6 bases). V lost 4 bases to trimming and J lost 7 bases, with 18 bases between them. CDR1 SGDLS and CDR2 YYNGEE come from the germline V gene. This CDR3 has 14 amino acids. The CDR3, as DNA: TGTGCCAGCAGCCCACACCCGACAGGACAGGAGCAGTACTTC. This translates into CASSPHPTGQEQYF.

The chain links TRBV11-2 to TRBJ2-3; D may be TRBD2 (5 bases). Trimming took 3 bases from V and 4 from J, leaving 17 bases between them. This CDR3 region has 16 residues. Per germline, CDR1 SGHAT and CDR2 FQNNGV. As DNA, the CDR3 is TGTGCCAGCAGCTTCGGCGTGGGTGGAGGTGCAGATACGCAGTATTTT. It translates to CASSFGVGGGADTQYF.

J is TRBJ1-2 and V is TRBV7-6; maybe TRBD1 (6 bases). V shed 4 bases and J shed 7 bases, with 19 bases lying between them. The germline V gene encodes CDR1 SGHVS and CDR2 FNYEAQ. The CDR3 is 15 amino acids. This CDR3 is CASSSRAGALGGYTF. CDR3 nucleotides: TGTGCCAGCAGCTCCCGTGCGGGGGCGCTGGGTGGCTACACCTTC.

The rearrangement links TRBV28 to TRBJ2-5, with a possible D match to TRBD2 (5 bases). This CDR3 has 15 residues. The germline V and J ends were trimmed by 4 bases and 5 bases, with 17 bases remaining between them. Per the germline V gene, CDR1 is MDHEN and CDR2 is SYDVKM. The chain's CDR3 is CASSSPGGRTETQYF. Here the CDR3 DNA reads TGTGCCAGCAGTTCCCCGGGCGGGCGGACCGAGACCCAGTACTTC.

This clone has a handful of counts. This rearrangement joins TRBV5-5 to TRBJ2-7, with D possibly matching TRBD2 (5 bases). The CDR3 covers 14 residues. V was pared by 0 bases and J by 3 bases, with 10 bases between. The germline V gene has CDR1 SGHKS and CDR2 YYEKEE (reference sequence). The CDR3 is CASSLASEDYEQYV. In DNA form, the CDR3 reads TGTGCCAGCAGCTTGGCCTCGGAGGACTACGAGCAGTACGTC.

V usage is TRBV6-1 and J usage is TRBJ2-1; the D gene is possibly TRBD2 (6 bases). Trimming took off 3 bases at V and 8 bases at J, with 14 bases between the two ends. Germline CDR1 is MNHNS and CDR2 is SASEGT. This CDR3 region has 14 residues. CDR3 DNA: TGTGCCAGCAGTGAGTTGGAGGGTAGATATGAGCAGTTCTTC. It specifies CASSELEGRYEQFF.

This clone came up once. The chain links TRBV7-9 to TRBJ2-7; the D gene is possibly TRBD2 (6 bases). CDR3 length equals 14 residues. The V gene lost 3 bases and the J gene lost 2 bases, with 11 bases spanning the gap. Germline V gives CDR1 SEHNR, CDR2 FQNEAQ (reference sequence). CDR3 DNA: TGTGCCAGCAGCTTTACGGGACTTCCCTACGAGCAGTACTTC. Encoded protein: CASSFTGLPYEQYF.

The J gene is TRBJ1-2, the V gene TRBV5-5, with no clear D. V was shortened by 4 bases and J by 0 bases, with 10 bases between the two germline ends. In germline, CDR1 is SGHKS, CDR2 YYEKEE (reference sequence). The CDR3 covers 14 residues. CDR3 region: CASSAGGSNYGYTF. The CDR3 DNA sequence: TGTGCCAGCAGCGCCGGAGGATCTAACTATGGCTACACCTTC.

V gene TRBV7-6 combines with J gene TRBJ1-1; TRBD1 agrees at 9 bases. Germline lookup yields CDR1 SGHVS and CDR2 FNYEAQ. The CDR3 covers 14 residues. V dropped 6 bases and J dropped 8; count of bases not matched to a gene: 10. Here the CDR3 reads CASSTSTGGREAFF. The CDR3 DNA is TGTGCCAGCAGTACCTCGACAGGGGGAAGGGAAGCTTTCTTT.

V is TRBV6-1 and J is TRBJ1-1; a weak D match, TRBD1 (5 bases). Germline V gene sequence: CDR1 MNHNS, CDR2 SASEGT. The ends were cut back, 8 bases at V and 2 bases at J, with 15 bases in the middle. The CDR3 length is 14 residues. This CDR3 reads CASLPGQSNTEAFF. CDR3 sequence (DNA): TGTGCCAGCCTCCCAGGGCAATCAAACACTGAAGCTTTCTTT.

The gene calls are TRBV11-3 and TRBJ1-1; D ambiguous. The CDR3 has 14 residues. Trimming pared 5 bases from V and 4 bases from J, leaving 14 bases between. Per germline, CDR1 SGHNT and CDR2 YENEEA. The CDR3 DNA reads TGTGCCAGCAGCAAACCTCCGCGGACCACTGAAGCTTTCTTT. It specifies CASSKPPRTTEAFF.

The CDR3 reads CASSVGTLARGGNEQFF. CDR3 DNA: TGTGCCAGCAGCGTAGGCACTTTAGCAAGGGGAGGAAATGAGCAGTTCTTC. The chain uses TRBV9 and TRBJ2-1; the D gene is possibly TRBD2 (6 bases). CDR3 length: 17 amino acids. Per germline, CDR1 SGDLS and CDR2 YYNGEE. V was trimmed by 0 bases and J by 7 bases, leaving 20 bases between them.

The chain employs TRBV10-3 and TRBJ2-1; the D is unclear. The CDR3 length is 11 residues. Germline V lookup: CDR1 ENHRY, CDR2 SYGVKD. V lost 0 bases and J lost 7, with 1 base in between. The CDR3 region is CAISESNEQFF. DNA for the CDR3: TGTGCCATCAGTGAGTCTAATGAGCAGTTCTTC.

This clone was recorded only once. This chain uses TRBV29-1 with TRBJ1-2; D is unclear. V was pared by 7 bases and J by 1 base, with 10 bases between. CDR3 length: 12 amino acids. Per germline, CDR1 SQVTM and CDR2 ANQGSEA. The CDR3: CSARDVNYGYTF. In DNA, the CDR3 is TGCAGCGCGCGTGATGTTAACTATGGCTACACCTTC.